This T cell receptor beta chain was found in a study of shared clonotypes between healthy human individuals. The wider study: CD4 naive cells filled three plates per donor, CD4 memory three, CD8 naive two and CD8 memory one.

Libraries were prepared by immunoSEQ multiplex PCR; TCRdb keeps only in-frame clonotypes and omits some of them. The sample yields around 2.5 million clones, 80% to 95% seen once. The CDR3 is 15 amino acids. The germline CDR1 and CDR2 sequences are MDHEN and SYDVKM. Trimming at V came to 2 bases and at J to 1 base, leaving 3 bases not matched to a gene. Specimen: naive CD4+ T cells from PBMCs. Subset meaning: CD45RA+ positively selected. The sequence was collected from a man between 18 and 35 years old in good health. Some clones in this sample may be carry-over from other donors' samples. The V call is TRBV28, the J call TRBJ1-1; 8 bases line up with TRBD1. The CDR3 coding sequence is TGTGCCAGCAGTTTACAAGGGACAGGGAACACTGAAGCTTTCTTT. This codes for CASSLQGTGNTEAFF.